This paragraph covers one T cell receptor beta chain sequence. The sample holds a few counts of this clonotype. Its antigen is currently not known. Base quality data are lacking; no much larger clone is found one base away. V is clipped by 2 bases and J by 6 bases, and the sequence between their germline boundaries is 10 bases long. From the cysteine up to the phenylalanine, the CDR3 has a length of 13 residues. CDR3 DNA is the only sequence kept; it has 39 bases, read in frame from the first base. TCR beta CDR3 regions were amplified from RNA transcripts. The first round of RT-PCR for the TCR CDR3 was performed with the HTBI primer set and the Qiagen OneStep RT-PCR kit. The libraries were constructed in a second round of multiplex PCR and then size-selected and purified. The libraries were sequenced on an Illumina HiSeq2000 using paired-end 100 bp reads. In the authors' own workflow: SOAPnuke was used to process the raw data, throwing out any read that contained adapters or uncalled bases, had a mean Phred below 15, or lacked an exact constant-primer or identifier match. COPE v1.2.5 was used to merge high-quality paired reads, and clonotypes were defined as unique nucleotide sequences. MiTCR v1.1 was used to align clonotypes to the IMGT TRBV, TRBD and TRBJ reference segments. The analysis included only V-J combinations with a frequency above 0.0001, which together covered 99% to 99.2% of the repertoires. The TCS score was defined as F50 (clonal expansion) divided by E x V (chaos), with BLOSUM62-based TCRdist calculated between CDR3 peptides within each V-J. Welch's t-statistics and random forest reduced fewer than 600 V-J features to about 13, which were used in a naive Bayes classifier (R e1071). The similarity between thyroid and blood repertoires was quantified using the Morisita-Horn index. TCRdb applied fastp at Q25 and MiXCR to the public reads, then kept only in-frame beta chains. Every entry covers one CDR3 protein and lists the most common genes and DNA from its rows. The V and J calls, along with clone size, are taken from TCRdb and not from the paper's own processing. For this sample the table gives 600,000 to 800,000 distinct CDR3 sequences, of which about a third were detected only once. The ten largest clones take up around 32% of the sample.

These data are taken from a study of T cells in Graves' hyperthyroidism and ophthalmopathy (dated by TCRdb to 2018 to 2020). Context from the whole study: Peripheral blood samples were taken at initial diagnosis, before any treatment was given. Following sampling, methimazole starting at 30 mg daily was given to hyperthyroidism patients, and high-dose intravenous methylprednisolone was given to ophthalmopathy patients. Thyroid tissue and blood T-cell repertoires from six Graves' hyperthyroidism patients were also compared in the study. To identify TCR V-J signatures that set the groups apart, the researchers used a discovery cohort of 100 patients, made up of fewer than 50 with Graves' ophthalmopathy and some 60 with stable Graves' hyperthyroidism. The approximately 97 discovery patients were randomly divided into training and test sets at a 7:3 ratio. According to the paper, TCR Vbeta CDR3 sequencing was carried out on 135 peripheral blood samples, which came from fewer than 50 ophthalmopathy, roughly 75 hyperthyroidism and roughly 17 progressor patients. An independent validation cohort of fewer than 20 hyperthyroidism patients and 15 or so patients who later progressed to ophthalmopathy tested prospective prediction of ophthalmopathy.

Stable Graves' hyperthyroidism was defined as no progression to ophthalmopathy during 18 months of follow-up. Hyperthyroidism patients were newly diagnosed, had a disease duration of under 2 months, and were aged 18 to 65 years. The study excluded patients with uncontrolled infections, other autoimmune diseases, pregnancy or lactation. Diagnoses were based on clinical symptoms, serum thyroxine and TRAb, thyroid ultrasound and orbital computed tomography. PBMCs were isolated from more than 9 ml of fresh peripheral blood by Ficoll-Paque density gradient centrifugation. Trizol reagent was used to extract total RNA, and RNA quality was then checked on an Agilent 2100 Bioanalyzer. Study-wide conclusions, independent of this receptor: In validation, progression to ophthalmopathy was predicted by the model with about 70% sensitivity and roughly 72% specificity, a median of 6.5 months before onset. A model built on a 13 V-J signature distinguished ophthalmopathy from stable hyperthyroidism, reaching around 87% sensitivity and under 84% specificity in cross-validation and 80%/75% in testing. Most expanded thyroid clonotypes (frequency above 0.001) were also found in blood, which suggests that blood repertoires may mirror thyroid immune responses. Sample size was not statistically predetermined, and blinding of investigators to group allocation was not performed.

Sequenced: blood. The receptor's source is a woman in her 40s with Graves' hyperthyroidism. The V and J genes are TRBV12-3 or TRBV12-4 and TRBJ1-2; confidence is insufficient to name the D gene. The CDR3 protein sequence reads: CASSLMGRDGYTF. Read as DNA, the sequence is TGTGCCAGCAGTTTAATGGGTCGGGATGGCTACACCTTC.